The next 22 T cell receptor beta chains were all read from a single sample in a study of blood T cell repertoires in COVID-19. The repertoire was sequenced with immunoSEQ multiplex PCR; TCRdb's copy has only in-frame clones and lacks some. The sample includes roughly 65,000 clones, around 90% seen only once; the top ten take over 0.95%. Sequences were obtained from peripheral blood. The receptors originated from a man aged 55 to 70 with acute or convalescent COVID-19.

This rearrangement joins TRBV5-1 to TRBJ2-1, with 7 bases matching TRBD2. The J segment lost 0 bases and the V segment lost 4 bases, leaving 10 bases of the junction unmatched. Germline lookup yields CDR1 SGHRS and CDR2 YFSETQ. The CDR3 extends over 17 amino acids. The CDR3 spells CASSPTGWGGSYNEQFF. In nucleotides, the CDR3 is TGCGCCAGCAGCCCAACTGGTTGGGGGGGCTCCTACAATGAGCAGTTCTTC. Drawing the rest from reference TRBV5-1 and TRBJ2-1, the complete variable domain is KAGVTQTPRYLIKTRGQQVTLSCSPISGHRSVSWYQQTPGQGLQFLFEYFSETQRNKGNFPGRFSGRQFSNSRSEMNVSTLELGDSALYLCASSPTGWGGSYNEQFFGPGTRLTVL.

The V and J genes are TRBV6-1 and TRBJ1-2; TRBD1 is a possible D gene (6 bases). The germline V gene has CDR1 MNHNS and CDR2 SASEGT. V shed 1 base and J shed 2 bases, with 17 bases lying between them. The CDR3 loop spans 17 amino acids. The CDR3 DNA reads as TGTGCCAGCAGTGAAGGAAAGGGGGTAGTAGGCAACTATGGCTACACCTTC. Translation: CASSEGKGVVGNYGYTF.

J is TRBJ1-2 and V is TRBV19; no definite D call. Trimming left V 7 bases short and J 9 bases short, with 18 bases between. The CDR3 has 13 amino acids. The germline gives CDR1 LNHDA, CDR2 SQIVND (reference sequence). CDR3 in DNA: TGTGCCAGTACTCGCCTCGGTGGGGAGAGCTACACCTTC. It is translated as CASTRLGGESYTF. The full variable domain, with the rest looked up from reference TRBV19 and TRBJ1-2, is DGGITQSPKYLFRKEGQNVTLSCEQNLNHDAMYWYRQDPGQGLRLIYYSQIVNDFQKGDIAEGYSVSREKKESFPLTVTSAQKNPTAFYLCASTRLGGESYTFGSGTRLTVV.

The chain carries TRBV13 and TRBJ1-2, with TRBD1 matching 9 bases. The CDR3 length is 15 residues. CDR1 PRHDT and CDR2 FYEKMQ come from the germline V gene (reference sequence). Trimming cost V 5 bases and J 4 bases; bases outside gene matches: 8. CDR3 protein: CASSLLQGAIYGYTF. The CDR3 DNA follows: TGTGCCAGCAGCCTATTACAGGGGGCGATCTATGGCTACACCTTC.

The gene calls are TRBV29-1 and TRBJ1-6; 7 nucleotides line up with TRBD1. This CDR3 region has 13 residues. V dropped 7 bases and J dropped 7; count of bases not matched to a gene: 7. Germline loops: CDR1 SQVTM, CDR2 ANQGSEA. The CDR3 reads CSAGQALNSPLHF. As DNA, the CDR3 is TGCAGCGCCGGACAGGCTTTGAATTCACCCCTCCACTTT.

The chain is built from TRBV5-1 and TRBJ1-1; 10 positions agree with TRBD1. Germline values: CDR1 SGHRS, CDR2 YFSETQ. V gave up 0 bases and J gave up 8 bases; unmatched junction bases: 13. The CDR3 runs to 17 residues. The CDR3 here is CASSLGQGAPLPPEAFF. CDR3 sequence (DNA): TGCGCCAGCAGCTTGGGACAGGGGGCCCCGTTGCCTCCCGAAGCTTTCTTT.

The chain joins TRBV4-1 to TRBJ2-1; 9 bases align to TRBD1. The CDR3 contains 15 residues. Losses at the gene ends were 4 bases for V and 6 bases for J; bases not matched to a gene: 7. Germline V lookup: CDR1 MGHRA, CDR2 YSYEKL. The CDR3 reads CASSLGQGFINEQFF. CDR3 sequence (DNA): TGCGCCAGCAGCCTTGGACAGGGGTTTATCAATGAGCAGTTCTTC.

CDR3 bases: TGTGCCACCAGGGGACATGGCACAGATACGCAGTATTTT. It codes for CATRGHGTDTQYF. V and J are TRBV24-1 and TRBJ2-3; a weak D match, TRBD1 (6 bases). The CDR3 is 13 amino acids. The germline V and J ends were trimmed by 7 bases and 1 base, with 8 bases remaining between them. Looked up from germline, CDR1 is KGHDR and CDR2 is SFDVKD.

The chain has TRBV21-1 and TRBJ1-2; TRBD1, the table's D call, lacks a check against the DNA. TRBV21-1 is given as a pseudogene. The CDR3 length is 13 residues. CDR3 coding DNA: TGTGCCCCCAAGACCAGGAAGTACTATGGCTACACCTTC. Translation: CAPKTRKYYGYTF.

The V and J genes are TRBV3-1 (or the pseudogene TRBV3-2) and TRBJ2-7; TRBD1 is a possible D gene (5 bases). This CDR3 is built from 12 residues. Looked up from germline, CDR1 is LGHDT and CDR2 is YNNKEL (reference sequence). V was shortened by 2 bases and J by 7 bases, with 9 bases between the two germline ends. The CDR3 nucleotides read TGTGCCAGCAGCCAACAGGGCAGGGAGCAGTACTTC. Protein: CASSQQGREQYF.

The chain joins TRBV2 to TRBJ2-4; 8 bases fit TRBD2. Losses at the gene ends were 4 bases for V and 1 base for J; bases not matched to a gene: 3. This CDR3 is 15 amino acids long. CDR1 SNHLY and CDR2 FYNNEI come from the germline V gene. The CDR3: CASSGLASAKNIQYF. The CDR3 bases are TGTGCCAGCAGTGGACTAGCGTCTGCCAAAAACATTCAGTACTTC.

The genes are TRBV5-5 and TRBJ2-3; TRBD1 is a possible D gene (5 bases). The CDR3 loop spans 17 amino acids. V was shortened by 4 bases and J by 0 bases, with 18 bases between the two germline ends. Looked up from germline, CDR1 is SGHKS and CDR2 is YYEKEE (reference sequence). The CDR3 region is CASSPSDTALSTDTQYF. CDR3 in DNA: TGTGCCAGCAGCCCCTCGGACACTGCCCTTAGCACAGATACGCAGTATTTT.

This chain connects TRBV6-5 to TRBJ1-5; 9 bases agree with TRBD1. The CDR3 sequence is 16 residues long. V lost 0 bases, J lost 6 bases, and 6 bases stayed unmatched. The V gene's germline CDR1 is MNHEY and CDR2 SVGAGI. Here the CDR3 reads CASSYSGTGSAQPQHF. CDR3 nucleotides: TGTGCCAGCAGTTACTCGGGGACAGGGAGCGCTCAGCCCCAGCATTTT.

The chain joins TRBV2 to TRBJ1-1, with D unresolved. Germline CDR1 is SNHLY and CDR2 is FYNNEI. Trimming took off 6 bases at V and 1 base at J, with 9 bases between the two ends. The CDR3 is made up of 13 amino acids. CDR3 protein: CASRSRWNTEAFF. In nucleotides, the CDR3 is TGTGCCAGCAGATCCAGGTGGAACACTGAAGCTTTCTTT.

In this sample, this clone turned up once. The chain carries TRBV5-6 and TRBJ2-7; a possible D gene is TRBD2 (7 bases). Germline CDR1 SGHDT, CDR2 YYEEEE. The CDR3 is 14 amino acids. Trimming took off 4 bases at V and 5 bases at J, with 16 bases between the two ends. The CDR3 loop is CASSHYGGAHEQYF. The CDR3, as DNA: TGTGCCAGCAGCCATTATGGGGGGGCCCACGAGCAGTACTTC.

The V and J genes are TRBV6-6 and TRBJ2-2; tentatively, D is TRBD1 (6 bases). There are 15 residues in the CDR3. CDR1 and CDR2 from the germline V gene are MNHNY and SVGAGI (reference sequence). The V end was cut by 4 bases, the J end by 3 bases, with 12 bases between. The CDR3 reads CASSLLGHHTGELFF. The DNA of the CDR3 is TGTGCCAGCAGTTTACTGGGACATCACACCGGGGAGCTGTTTTTT.

The genes are TRBV3-1 (or the pseudogene TRBV3-2) and TRBJ2-2; D is ambiguous. Trimming took off 4 bases at V and 5 bases at J, with 14 bases between the two ends. This CDR3 region has 15 residues. Looked up from germline, CDR1 is LGHDT and CDR2 is YNNKEL (reference sequence). CDR3 loop: CASSLKLAVTGELFF. The CDR3 region has the DNA TGTGCCAGCAGCCTTAAGTTAGCAGTTACCGGGGAGCTGTTTTTT.

CDR3: CASVRGYGSVNYGYTF. The CDR3 DNA follows: TGTGCCAGCGTCCGAGGTTATGGTTCGGTAAACTATGGCTACACCTTC. The V gene is TRBV28, the J gene TRBJ1-2; D gene unclear. The CDR3 consists of 16 residues. V was clipped by 8 bases and J by 2 bases, with 21 bases between them. CDR1 is MDHEN, CDR2 SYDVKM, per germline.

The rearrangement uses TRBV2 and TRBJ2-1; tentative D call: TRBD1 (6 bases). CDR1 is SNHLY, CDR2 FYNNEI, per germline. The CDR3 is 13 residues long. V lost 10 bases to trimming and J lost 1 base, with 11 bases between them. The CDR3 here is CAIKGESYNEQFF. CDR3 nucleotides: TGTGCCATCAAGGGGGAATCCTACAATGAGCAGTTCTTC.

The rearrangement uses TRBV3-1 (or the pseudogene TRBV3-2) and TRBJ2-1; the match to TRBD1 covers 11 bases. This CDR3 is 16 amino acids long. Germline assignment: CDR1 LGHDT and CDR2 YNNKEL (reference sequence). With 4 bases clipped from V and 6 bases from J, the junction kept 8 bases outside the gene matches. CDR3 residues: CASSLISGTGGNEQFF. For the CDR3, the DNA is TGTGCCAGCAGCCTCATATCCGGGACAGGGGGCAATGAGCAGTTCTTC.

This chain links TRBV6-6 with TRBJ1-1, with TRBD1 identical over 12 bases. The CDR3 sequence is 17 residues long. Germline V gene sequence: CDR1 MNHNY, CDR2 SVGAGI (reference sequence). The V segment lost 5 bases and the J segment 5 bases; nucleotides outside the gene matches: 12. The CDR3 coding sequence is TGTGCCAGCAGTCACAACCGGGACAGGGGGCGTGGGACTGAAGCTTTCTTT. Protein: CASSHNRDRGRGTEAFF.

This clone was found once. The chain couples TRBV20-1 to TRBJ1-3; a weak D match, TRBD1 (5 bases). Germline CDR1 is DFQATT and CDR2 is SNEGSKA (reference sequence). This CDR3 spans 16 amino acids. V lost 3 bases and J 0 bases, leaving 15 bases between the germline ends. Here the CDR3 DNA reads TGCAGTGCTAGTCCGGGTAGGGGCCCCTCTGGAAACACCATATATTTT. It specifies CSASPGRGPSGNTIYF.